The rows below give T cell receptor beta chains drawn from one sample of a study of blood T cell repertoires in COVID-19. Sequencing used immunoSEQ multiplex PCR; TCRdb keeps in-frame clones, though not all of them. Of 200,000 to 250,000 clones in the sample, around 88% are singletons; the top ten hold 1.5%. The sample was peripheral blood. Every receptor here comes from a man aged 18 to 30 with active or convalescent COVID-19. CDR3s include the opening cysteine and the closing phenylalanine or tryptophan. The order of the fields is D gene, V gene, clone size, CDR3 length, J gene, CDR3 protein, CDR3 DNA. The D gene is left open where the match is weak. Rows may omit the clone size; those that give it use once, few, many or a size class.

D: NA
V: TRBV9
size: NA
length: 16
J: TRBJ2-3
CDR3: CASSVLPGLSTDTQYF
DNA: TGTGCCAGCAGCGTTTTACCGGGACTTTCCACAGATACGCAGTATTTT

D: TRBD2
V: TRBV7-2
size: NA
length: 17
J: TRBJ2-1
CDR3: CASSLPAGGPSYNEQFF
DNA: TGTGCCAGCAGCTTACCTGCGGGAGGGCCATCCTACAATGAGCAGTTCTTC

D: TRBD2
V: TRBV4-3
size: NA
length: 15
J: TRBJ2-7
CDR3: CASSQDRAGAYEQYF
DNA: TGCGCCAGCAGCCAAGATAGAGCGGGGGCCTACGAGCAGTACTTC

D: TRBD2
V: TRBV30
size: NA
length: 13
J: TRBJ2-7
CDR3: CAWSTSGVYEQYF
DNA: TGTGCCTGGAGTACTAGCGGAGTATACGAGCAGTACTTC

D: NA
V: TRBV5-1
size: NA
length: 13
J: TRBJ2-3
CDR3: CASSWTSTDTQYF
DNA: TGCGCCAGCAGCTGGACTAGCACAGATACGCAGTATTTT

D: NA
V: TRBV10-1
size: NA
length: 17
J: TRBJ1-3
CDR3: CASSPDSFQGQGNTIYF
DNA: TGCGCCAGCAGTCCGGACTCTTTCCAAGGGCAAGGAAACACCATATATTTT

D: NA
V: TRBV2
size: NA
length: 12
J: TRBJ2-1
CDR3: CASSELSSEQFF
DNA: TGTGCCAGCAGTGAGTTGTCTAGCGAGCAGTTCTTC

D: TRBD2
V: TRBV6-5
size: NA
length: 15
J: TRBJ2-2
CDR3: CASSPTSSWAGELFF
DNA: TGTGCCAGCAGCCCGACTAGCTCTTGGGCCGGGGAGCTGTTTTTT

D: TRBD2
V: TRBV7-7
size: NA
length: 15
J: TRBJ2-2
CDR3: CASSELAGSTGELFF
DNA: TGTGCCAGCAGCGAACTAGCGGGAAGCACCGGGGAGCTGTTTTTT

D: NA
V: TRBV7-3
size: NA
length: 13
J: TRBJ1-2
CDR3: CASSLTGDYGYTF
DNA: TGTGCCAGCAGCTTAACAGGGGACTATGGCTACACCTTC

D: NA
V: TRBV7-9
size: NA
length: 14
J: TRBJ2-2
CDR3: CASSFGGSTGELFF
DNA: TGTGCCAGCAGCTTTGGAGGATCCACCGGGGAGCTGTTTTTT

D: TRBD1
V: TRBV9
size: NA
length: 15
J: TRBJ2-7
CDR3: CASSLERQGGSVQYF
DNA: TGTGCCAGCAGCTTAGAACGACAGGGCGGTTCGGTGCAGTACTTC

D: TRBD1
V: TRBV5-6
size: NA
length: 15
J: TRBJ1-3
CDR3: CASSLTGGSGNTIYF
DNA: TGTGCCAGCAGTCTCACAGGGGGCTCTGGAAACACCATATATTTT

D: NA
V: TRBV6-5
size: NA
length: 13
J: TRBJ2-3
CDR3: CAGRQTATDTQYF
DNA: TGTGCCGGTCGACAGACGGCCACAGATACGCAGTATTTT

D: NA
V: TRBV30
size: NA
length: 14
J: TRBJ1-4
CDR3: CAWSDHPGGEKLFF
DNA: TGTGCCTGGAGTGATCACCCGGGAGGGGAAAAACTGTTTTTT

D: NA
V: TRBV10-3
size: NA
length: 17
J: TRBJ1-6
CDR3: CAISDPAPSLRDSPLHF
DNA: TGTGCCATCAGTGACCCAGCGCCGAGCCTCCGGGATTCACCCCTCCACTTT

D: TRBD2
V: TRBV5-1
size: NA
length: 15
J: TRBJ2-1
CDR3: CASSSSSGSYNEQFF
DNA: TGCGCCAGCAGCTCTTCTAGCGGGTCCTACAATGAGCAGTTCTTC

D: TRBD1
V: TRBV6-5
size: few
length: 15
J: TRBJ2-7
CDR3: CASSLGQGFVHEQYF
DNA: TGTGCCAGCAGTCTCGGACAGGGTTTTGTCCACGAGCAGTACTTC

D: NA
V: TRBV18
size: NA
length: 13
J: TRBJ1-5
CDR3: CASSPNVRQPQHF
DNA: TGTGCCAGCTCACCAAATGTGCGCCAGCCCCAGCATTTT

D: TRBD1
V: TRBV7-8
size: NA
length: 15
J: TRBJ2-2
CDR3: CASSSSRGHTGELFF
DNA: TGTGCCAGCAGCTCCTCCAGGGGGCACACCGGGGAGCTGTTTTTT

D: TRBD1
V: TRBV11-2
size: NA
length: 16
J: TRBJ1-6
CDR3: CASSSNRGLVGSPLHF
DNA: TGTGCCAGCAGCTCCAACAGGGGTCTTGTAGGCTCACCCCTCCACTTT

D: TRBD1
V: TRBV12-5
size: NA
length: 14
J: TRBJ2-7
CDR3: CASGKGQAYYEQYF
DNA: TGTGCTAGTGGTAAAGGACAGGCCTACTACGAGCAGTACTTC

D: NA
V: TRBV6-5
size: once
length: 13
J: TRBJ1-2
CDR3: CASTLDLNYGYTF
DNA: TGTGCCAGCACTTTAGATCTTAACTATGGCTACACCTTC

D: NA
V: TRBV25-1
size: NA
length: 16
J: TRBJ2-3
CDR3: CASSERERELGDTQYF
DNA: TGTGCCAGCAGTGAACGGGAACGGGAGCTCGGAGATACGCAGTATTTT

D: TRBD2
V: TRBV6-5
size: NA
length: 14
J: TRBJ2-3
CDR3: CASRGGSRTDTQYF
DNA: TGTGCCAGCAGAGGCGGGAGTAGGACAGATACGCAGTATTTT

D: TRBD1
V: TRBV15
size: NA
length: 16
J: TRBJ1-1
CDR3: CATSRGGFDRGLQAFF
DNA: TGTGCCACCAGCAGAGGGGGATTCGACAGGGGGCTTCAAGCTTTCTTT

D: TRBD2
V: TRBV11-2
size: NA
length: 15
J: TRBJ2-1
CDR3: CASSLIAGYYNEQFF
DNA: TGTGCCAGCAGCTTAATAGCGGGATACTACAATGAGCAGTTCTTC

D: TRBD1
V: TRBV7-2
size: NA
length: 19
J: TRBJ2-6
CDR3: CASSTQSGQGDSGANVLTF
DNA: TGTGCCAGCAGCACCCAATCGGGACAGGGGGATTCTGGGGCCAACGTCCTGACTTTC

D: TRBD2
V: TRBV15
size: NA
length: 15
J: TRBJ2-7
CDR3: CATSTLAGVSYEQYF
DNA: TGTGCCACCAGCACCCTAGCGGGAGTTTCCTACGAGCAGTACTTC